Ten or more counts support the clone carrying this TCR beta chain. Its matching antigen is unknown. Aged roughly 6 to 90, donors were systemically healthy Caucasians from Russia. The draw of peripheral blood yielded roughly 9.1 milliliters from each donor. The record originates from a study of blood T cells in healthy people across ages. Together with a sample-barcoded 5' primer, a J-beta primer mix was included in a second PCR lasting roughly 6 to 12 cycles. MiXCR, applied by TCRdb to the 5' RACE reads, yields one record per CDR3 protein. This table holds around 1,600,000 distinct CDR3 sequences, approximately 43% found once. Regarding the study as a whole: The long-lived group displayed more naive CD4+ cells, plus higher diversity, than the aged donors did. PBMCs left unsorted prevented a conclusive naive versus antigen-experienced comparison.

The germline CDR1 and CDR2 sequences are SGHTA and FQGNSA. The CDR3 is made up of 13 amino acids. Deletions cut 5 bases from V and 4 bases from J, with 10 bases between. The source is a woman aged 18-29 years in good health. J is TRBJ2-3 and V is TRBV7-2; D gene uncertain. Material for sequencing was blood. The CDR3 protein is CASSTQIPDTQYF. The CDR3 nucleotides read TGTGCCAGCAGCACCCAAATCCCAGATACGCAGTATTTT.